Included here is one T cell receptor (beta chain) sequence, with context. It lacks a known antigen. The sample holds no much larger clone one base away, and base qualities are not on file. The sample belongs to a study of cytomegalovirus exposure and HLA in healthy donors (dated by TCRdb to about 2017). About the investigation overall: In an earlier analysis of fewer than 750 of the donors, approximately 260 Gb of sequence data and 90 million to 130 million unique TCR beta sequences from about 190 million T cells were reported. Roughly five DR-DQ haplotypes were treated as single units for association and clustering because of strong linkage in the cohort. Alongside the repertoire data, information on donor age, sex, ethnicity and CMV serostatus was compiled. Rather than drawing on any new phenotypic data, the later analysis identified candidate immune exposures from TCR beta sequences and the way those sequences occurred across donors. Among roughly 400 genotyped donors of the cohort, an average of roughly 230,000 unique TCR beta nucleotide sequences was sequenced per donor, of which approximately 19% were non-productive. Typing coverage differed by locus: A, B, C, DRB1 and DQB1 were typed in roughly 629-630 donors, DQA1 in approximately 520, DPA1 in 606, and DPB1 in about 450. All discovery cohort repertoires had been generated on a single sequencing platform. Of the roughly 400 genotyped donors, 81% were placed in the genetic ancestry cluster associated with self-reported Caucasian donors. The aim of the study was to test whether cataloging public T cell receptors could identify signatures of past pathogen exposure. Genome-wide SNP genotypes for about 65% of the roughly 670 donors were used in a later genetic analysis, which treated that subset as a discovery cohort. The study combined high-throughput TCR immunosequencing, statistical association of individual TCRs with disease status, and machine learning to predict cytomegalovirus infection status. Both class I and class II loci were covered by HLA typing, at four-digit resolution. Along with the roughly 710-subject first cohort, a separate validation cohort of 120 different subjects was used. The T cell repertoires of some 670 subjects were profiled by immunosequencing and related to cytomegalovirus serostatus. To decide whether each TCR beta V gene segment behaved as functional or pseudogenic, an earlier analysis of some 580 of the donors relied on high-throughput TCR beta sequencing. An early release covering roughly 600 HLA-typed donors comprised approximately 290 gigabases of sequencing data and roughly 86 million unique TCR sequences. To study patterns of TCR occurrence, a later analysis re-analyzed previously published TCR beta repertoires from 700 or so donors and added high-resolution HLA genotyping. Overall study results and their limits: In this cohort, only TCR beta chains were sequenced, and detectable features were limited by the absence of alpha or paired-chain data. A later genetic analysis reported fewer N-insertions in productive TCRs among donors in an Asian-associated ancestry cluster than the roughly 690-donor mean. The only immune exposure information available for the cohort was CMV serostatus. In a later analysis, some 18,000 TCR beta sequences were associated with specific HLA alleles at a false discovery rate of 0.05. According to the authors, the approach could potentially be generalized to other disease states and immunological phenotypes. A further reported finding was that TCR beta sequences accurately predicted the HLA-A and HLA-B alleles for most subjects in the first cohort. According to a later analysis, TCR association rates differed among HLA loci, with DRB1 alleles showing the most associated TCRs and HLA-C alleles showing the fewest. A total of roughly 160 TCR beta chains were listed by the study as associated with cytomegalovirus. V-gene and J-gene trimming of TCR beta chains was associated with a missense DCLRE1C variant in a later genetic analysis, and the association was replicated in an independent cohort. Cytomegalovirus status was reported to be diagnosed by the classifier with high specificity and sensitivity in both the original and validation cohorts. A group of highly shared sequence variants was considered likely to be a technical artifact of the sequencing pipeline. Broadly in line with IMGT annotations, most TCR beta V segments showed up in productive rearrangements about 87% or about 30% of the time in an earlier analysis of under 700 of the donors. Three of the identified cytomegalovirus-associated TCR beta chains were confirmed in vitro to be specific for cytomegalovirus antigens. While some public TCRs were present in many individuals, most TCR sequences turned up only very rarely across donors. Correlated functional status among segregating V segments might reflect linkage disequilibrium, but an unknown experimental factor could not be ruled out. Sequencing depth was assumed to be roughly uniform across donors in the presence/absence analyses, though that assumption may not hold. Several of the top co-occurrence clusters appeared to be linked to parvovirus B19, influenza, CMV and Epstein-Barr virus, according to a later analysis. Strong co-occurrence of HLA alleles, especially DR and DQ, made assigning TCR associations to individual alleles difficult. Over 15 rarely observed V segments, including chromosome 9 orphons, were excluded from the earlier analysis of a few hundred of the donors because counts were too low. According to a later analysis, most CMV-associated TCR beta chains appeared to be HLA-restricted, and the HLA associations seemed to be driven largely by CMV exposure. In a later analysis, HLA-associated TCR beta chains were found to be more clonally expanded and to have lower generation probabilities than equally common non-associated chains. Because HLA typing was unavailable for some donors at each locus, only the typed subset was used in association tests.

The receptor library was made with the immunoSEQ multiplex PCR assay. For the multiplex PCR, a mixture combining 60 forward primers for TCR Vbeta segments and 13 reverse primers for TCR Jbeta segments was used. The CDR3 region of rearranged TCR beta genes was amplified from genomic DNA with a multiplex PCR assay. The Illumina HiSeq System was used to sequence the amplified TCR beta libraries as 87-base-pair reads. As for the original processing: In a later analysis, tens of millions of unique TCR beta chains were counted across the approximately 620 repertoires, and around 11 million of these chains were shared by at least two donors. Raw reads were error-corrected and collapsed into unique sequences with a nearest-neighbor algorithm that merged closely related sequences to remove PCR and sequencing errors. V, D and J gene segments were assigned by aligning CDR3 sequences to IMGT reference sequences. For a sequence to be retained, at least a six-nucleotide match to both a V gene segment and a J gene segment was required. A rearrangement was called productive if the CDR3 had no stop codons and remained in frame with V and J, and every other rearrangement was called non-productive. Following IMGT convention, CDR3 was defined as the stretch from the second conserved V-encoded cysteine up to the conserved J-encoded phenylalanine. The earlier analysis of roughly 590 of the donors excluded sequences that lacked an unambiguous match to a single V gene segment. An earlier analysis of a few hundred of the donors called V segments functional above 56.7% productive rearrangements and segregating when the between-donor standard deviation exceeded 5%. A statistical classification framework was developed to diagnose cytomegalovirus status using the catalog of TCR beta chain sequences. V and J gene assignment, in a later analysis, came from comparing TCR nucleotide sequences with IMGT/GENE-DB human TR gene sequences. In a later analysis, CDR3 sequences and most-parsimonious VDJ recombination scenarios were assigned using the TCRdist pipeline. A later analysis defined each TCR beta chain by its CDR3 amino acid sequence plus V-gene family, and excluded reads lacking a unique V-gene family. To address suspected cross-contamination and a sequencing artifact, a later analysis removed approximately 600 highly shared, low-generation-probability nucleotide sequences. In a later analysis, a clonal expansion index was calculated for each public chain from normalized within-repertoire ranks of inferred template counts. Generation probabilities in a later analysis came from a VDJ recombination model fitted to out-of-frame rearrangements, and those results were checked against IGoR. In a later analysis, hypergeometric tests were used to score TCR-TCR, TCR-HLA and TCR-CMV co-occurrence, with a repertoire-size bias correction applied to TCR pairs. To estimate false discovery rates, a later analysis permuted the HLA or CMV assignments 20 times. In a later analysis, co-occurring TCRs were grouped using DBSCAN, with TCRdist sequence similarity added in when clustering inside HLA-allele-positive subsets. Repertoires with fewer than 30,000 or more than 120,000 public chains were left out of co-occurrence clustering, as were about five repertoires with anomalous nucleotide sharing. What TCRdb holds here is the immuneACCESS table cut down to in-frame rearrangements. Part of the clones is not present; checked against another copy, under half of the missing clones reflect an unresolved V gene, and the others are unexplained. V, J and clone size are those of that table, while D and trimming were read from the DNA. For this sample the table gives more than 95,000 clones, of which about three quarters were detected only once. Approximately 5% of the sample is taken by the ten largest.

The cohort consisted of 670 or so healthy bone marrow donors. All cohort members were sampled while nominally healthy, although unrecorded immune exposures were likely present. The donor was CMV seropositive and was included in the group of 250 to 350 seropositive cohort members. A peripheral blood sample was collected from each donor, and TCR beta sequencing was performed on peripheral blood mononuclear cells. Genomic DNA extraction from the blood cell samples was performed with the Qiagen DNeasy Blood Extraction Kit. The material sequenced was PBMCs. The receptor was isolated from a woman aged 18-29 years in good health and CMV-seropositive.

Here the CDR3 is given as CASSLYIGSGNEKLFF. The DNA sequence reads TGTGCCAGCAGTTTATACATCGGGTCCGGGAATGAAAAACTGTTTTTT. The receptor chain draws on TRBV27 and TRBJ1-4; the D segment cannot be called with confidence. CDR1 and CDR2, looked up from the germline V gene (reference sequence), are MNHEY and SMNVEV. The V and J ends are trimmed by 1 base and 5 bases, leaving 14 bases between them. Taken from cysteine to phenylalanine, the CDR3 has 16 residues. The entry retains the CDR3 DNA only, 48 bases that are in frame from base 1.